The 17 T cell receptor beta chains below come from one sample, sequenced in a study of healthy donors' naive CD4 and CD8 T cells (dated by TCRdb to between 2014 and 2016). The sample was run on a 454 GS FLX Titanium. A previously published linear amplification protocol was used to build the TCR libraries, starting from 500 ng of total RNA. TCRdb trimmed public reads at Q25 via fastp, called clones via MiXCR and kept in-frame beta chains. Every distinct CDR3 protein forms one entry, paired with its most common genes and DNA. This sample has 180,000 or so distinct CDR3 sequences in its table, and over 60% of those were observed once. The ten top clones hold around 2% of the sample. Sequenced material: naive CD4+ and CD8+ T cells sorted from blood, pooled from several donors. The sample's cell subset or site, from its label and the paper: FACS-sorted naive CD4+ (CD45RO-CD45RA+) and naive CD8+ (CD45RA+CD27bright) T cells. All receptors derive from a pool of human donors in good health; the sample pools cells from several healthy donors.

The rearrangement links TRBV27 to TRBJ2-3; 7 bases match TRBD2. J was trimmed by 0 bases and V by 3 bases; bases with no gene match: 9. This CDR3 contains 17 residues. Germline loops: CDR1 MNHEY, CDR2 SMNVEV (reference sequence). Written as DNA, the CDR3 is TGTGCCAGCAGTTTTCGAATGACTAGCACTAGCACAGATACGCAGTATTTT. The encoded protein is CASSFRMTSTSTDTQYF.

The chain couples TRBV6-5 to TRBJ2-7, with 9 bases lining up with TRBD1. Per germline, CDR1 MNHEY and CDR2 SVGAGI. This CDR3 contains 13 residues. V was pared by 8 bases and J by 2 bases, with 4 bases of the junction left unmatched. This CDR3 reads CASWTGVPYEQYF. CDR3 in DNA: TGTGCCAGCTGGACAGGGGTCCCCTACGAGCAGTACTTC.

The chain employs TRBV19 and TRBJ2-1; 8 bases match TRBD1. The CDR3 contains 15 residues. Germline V gene data show CDR1 as LNHDA and CDR2 as SQIVND (reference sequence). V was pared by 1 base and J by 5 bases, with 4 bases of the junction left unmatched. The CDR3 coding sequence is TGTGCCAGTAGTATAGGCAGGGGGCGAAACAATGAGCAGTTCTTC. Translated: CASSIGRGRNNEQFF. The whole variable domain, remainder taken from reference TRBV19 and TRBJ2-1, is DGGITQSPKYLFRKEGQNVTLSCEQNLNHDAMYWYRQDPGQGLRLIYYSQIVNDFQKGDIAEGYSVSREKKESFPLTVTSAQKNPTAFYLCASSIGRGRNNEQFFGPGTRLTVL.

This clonotype was detected only once. CDR3 DNA sequence: TGTGCCTGGAGCGCAGGGGGATCGTCCTATAATTCACCCCTCCACTTT. It encodes CAWSAGGSSYNSPLHF. V is TRBV30 and J is TRBJ1-6; TRBD1 matches 7 bases. Germline CDR1 and CDR2: GTSNPN and SVGIG (reference sequence). The CDR3 covers 16 residues. V gave up 3 bases and J gave up 1 base; unmatched junction bases: 6.

V usage is TRBV6-2 or TRBV6-3 and J usage is TRBJ1-2; TRBD1 might be the D (5 bases). This CDR3 contains 13 residues. V lost 5 bases to trimming and J lost 8 bases, with 15 bases between them. CDR1 is MNHEY and CDR2 is SVGEGT in the germline V gene. The CDR3 spells CASSQTTDSGYTF. The DNA for the CDR3 is TGTGCCAGCAGTCAAACGACAGATTCCGGCTACACCTTC.

The chain employs TRBV6-6 and TRBJ1-5; 9 bases align to TRBD1. CDR3 length equals 13 residues. From germline, CDR1 is MNHNY and CDR2 SVGAGI (reference sequence). The V and J ends lost 7 bases and 6 bases, in that order; junction bases with no gene match: 4. The CDR3 coding sequence is TGTGCCAGCACCGGGACAGGGTTTCAGCCCCAGCATTTT. It codes for CASTGTGFQPQHF.

J is TRBJ2-7 and V is TRBV12-3 or TRBV12-4, with D tentatively TRBD1 (5 bases). The length of the CDR3 is 15 residues. V lost 5 bases to trimming and J lost 2 bases, with 16 bases between them. The CDR3 DNA reads TGTGCCAGCAGTCCTATCGTTCTGGGGCCCTACGAGCAGTACTTC. Its protein is CASSPIVLGPYEQYF.

About this clonotype: Sequence at one end of the junction differs from germline and may be a read error. This chain connects TRBV19 to TRBJ2-3, with 8 bases matching TRBD1. CDR3 length: 11 amino acids. The germline V gene encodes CDR1 LNHDA and CDR2 SQIVND (reference sequence). This CDR3 is CASSTCPRGRF. The DNA for the CDR3 is TGTGCCAGTAGTACCTGTCCCAGGGGGCGCTTT.

The J gene is TRBJ2-1, the V gene TRBV7-8; 9 bases line up with TRBD2. V shed 3 bases, J shed 4 bases, and the junction held 7 bases outside the gene matches. Germline V lookup: CDR1 SGHVS, CDR2 FQNEAQ. The length of the CDR3 is 16 residues. The CDR3 bases are TGTGCCAGCAGCTTCGAGACTAGCGGTGTTTACAATGAGCAGTTCTTC. Protein sequence: CASSFETSGVYNEQFF.

V usage is TRBV6-2 or TRBV6-3 and J usage is TRBJ1-5; D remains unclear. The CDR3 runs to 14 residues. V dropped 2 bases and J dropped 6 bases, with 11 bases sitting between them. Germline V lookup: CDR1 MNHEY, CDR2 SVGEGT. The CDR3 reads CASSYPGSRQPQHF. The CDR3 nucleotides read TGTGCCAGCAGTTACCCGGGTTCGCGTCAGCCCCAGCATTTT.

The genes are TRBV6-6 and TRBJ1-6; D perhaps matches TRBD1 (6 bases). CDR1 is MNHNY and CDR2 is SVGAGI in the germline V gene (reference sequence). CDR3 length: 17 residues. V lost 2 bases, J lost 1 base, and 12 bases lay in between. The CDR3 protein is CASSYMGAISYNSPLHF. The CDR3 bases are TGTGCCAGCAGTTACATGGGGGCGATATCCTATAATTCACCCCTCCACTTT.

V usage is TRBV6-1 and J usage is TRBJ2-5, with D perhaps assigned TRBD1 or TRBD2 (5 bases each). V was trimmed by 7 bases and J by 3 bases, leaving 12 bases between them. The germline V gene encodes CDR1 MNHNS and CDR2 SASEGT. CDR3 length: 13 amino acids. The CDR3 protein is CASKGTEKETQYF. CDR3 DNA sequence: TGTGCCAGCAAGGGGACGGAAAAAGAGACCCAGTACTTC.

The V and J genes are TRBV6-1 and TRBJ2-1; 7 bases match TRBD2. Per germline, CDR1 MNHNS and CDR2 SASEGT. With V trimmed by 6 bases and J by 8 bases, 10 bases remained unmatched. CDR3 length: 14 residues. CDR3: CASSLTAGTDEQFF. The CDR3 nucleotides read TGTGCCAGCAGCTTGACAGCGGGGACCGATGAGCAGTTCTTC.

The rearrangement uses TRBV29-1 and TRBJ2-7; 8 nucleotides match TRBD2. V lost 5 bases to trimming and J lost 2 bases; unmatched junction nucleotides: 8. Germline assignment: CDR1 SQVTM and CDR2 ANQGSEA. The CDR3 has 14 residues. Written as DNA, the CDR3 is TGCAGCGTTTCCCAGCGGGAGTACCCCTACGAGCAGTACTTC. Protein sequence: CSVSQREYPYEQYF.

The rearrangement joins TRBV19 to TRBJ1-5; tentatively, D is TRBD1 (6 bases). CDR1 and CDR2 (germline): LNHDA, SQIVND (reference sequence). V lost 1 base, J lost 7 bases, and 8 bases lay in between. The CDR3 extends over 13 amino acids. The DNA for the CDR3 is TGTGCCAGTAGTATAGCGAGGGGGCAGCCCCAGCATTTT. It translates to CASSIARGQPQHF.

This rearrangement joins TRBV6-5 to TRBJ1-5, with 9 positions matching TRBD1. Per germline, CDR1 MNHEY and CDR2 SVGAGI. The junction had 14 bases not matched to a gene; V was cut back by 2 bases and J by 9 bases. The CDR3 runs 17 residues. CDR3 bases: TGTGCCAGCAGTTACCGCCGACAGGGGGACTCCGCTTGGCCCCAGCATTTT. Protein: CASSYRRQGDSAWPQHF.

The chain carries TRBV6-6 and TRBJ2-7, with 10 bases lining up with TRBD2. The germline CDR1 and CDR2 sequences are MNHNY and SVGAGI (reference sequence). The length of the CDR3 is 15 residues. V lost 0 bases and J lost 5; bases outside the gene matches: 4. CDR3: CASSYSASGGNEQYF. CDR3 coding DNA: TGTGCCAGCAGTTACTCAGCTAGCGGGGGAAACGAGCAGTACTTC.